This T cell receptor (beta chain) was obtained from a study of blood T cell repertoires in COVID-19. Across the whole study: PBMCs, B-cell-depleted T cells, or T cells provided the cDNA or gDNA that made up the material.

The V gene lost 2 bases and the J gene lost 1 base, with 5 bases spanning the gap. The CDR3 sequence is 13 residues long. Clones were read by immunoSEQ multiplex PCR, and TCRdb kept only the in-frame ones, dropping some. Of about 260,000 clones listed, around 84% are singletons. The chain employs TRBV12-3 or TRBV12-4 and TRBJ1-1; D not resolved. The sequence came from a man aged 55 to 69 with acute or convalescent COVID-19. Sample: peripheral blood. The CDR3 region is CASSLQANTEAFF. CDR3 in DNA: TGTGCCAGCAGTTTACAGGCGAACACTGAAGCTTTCTTT.